What follows describes a single TCR beta chain. Its antigen is currently unknown. The data were taken from a study of T cells in Graves' hyperthyroidism and ophthalmopathy. Study-wide background: Peripheral blood sampling occurred at initial diagnosis, before any treatment. Study observations and caveats: With a median lead of approximately 6.4 months before onset, the model predicted ophthalmopathy.

V was clipped by 1 base and J by 2 bases, with 15 bases between them. This CDR3 is built from 16 residues. Researchers amplified the TCR beta CDR3 regions from RNA transcripts. The HTBI primer set drove a first-round RT-PCR of the TCR CDR3. TCRdb re-called the multiplex PCR reads through MiXCR, storing one row per CDR3 protein. The sample consists of about 840,000 distinct CDR3 sequences, roughly 40% of them appearing once. Participants, patients aged 18 to 65, had newly diagnosed hyperthyroidism with a duration under 2 months. This clonotype was sampled from a man younger than 35 with Graves' hyperthyroidism. This sequence joins TRBV12-3 or TRBV12-4 and TRBJ2-7; D remains ambiguous. Sequencing was carried out using blood. The CDR3 nucleotides read TGTGCCAGCAGTTTAGACCCGGGTGGCTACGCCTACGAGCAGTACTTC. Its protein is CASSLDPGGYAYEQYF.